This passage covers 28 T cell receptor beta chains from one sample sequenced in a study of T cell responses to AZD1222 COVID-19 vaccine. TCRdb's copy holds only in-frame clones and misses some; the assay was immunoSEQ multiplex PCR. The sample lists more than 100,000 clones, approximately 89% seen once, with around 4.5% in the top ten. Specimen: peripheral blood, collected on day 0 of AZD1222 vaccination. These receptor sequences come from an adult in good health.

This chain links TRBV7-2 with TRBJ2-7; no clear D gene. Germline-derived CDR1 and CDR2 are SGHTA and FQGNSA. The germline V and J ends were trimmed by 5 bases and 4 bases, with 15 bases remaining between them. CDR3 length: 14 residues. The CDR3 is CASSPDTISYEQYF. The CDR3, as DNA: TGTGCCAGCAGCCCCGACACTATCTCTTACGAGCAGTACTTC.

The chain uses TRBV20-1 and TRBJ1-1; D unclear. Germline CDR1 reads DFQATT; CDR2 reads SNEGSKA (reference sequence). The CDR3 is 14 amino acids. The ends were cut back, 3 bases at V and 0 bases at J, with 11 bases in the middle. CDR3 loop: CSASPGIMNTEAFF. As DNA, the CDR3 is TGCAGTGCTAGTCCGGGGATTATGAACACTGAAGCTTTCTTT.

The chain recombines TRBV14 with TRBJ2-5, with 11 bases matching TRBD2. CDR3 length: 17 residues. The germline gives CDR1 SGHDN, CDR2 FVKESK. Trimming removed 1 base from V and 5 bases from J; junction bases left unmatched: 9. Here the CDR3 reads CASSQVGTSGSGETQYF. CDR3 nucleotide sequence: TGTGCCAGCAGCCAAGTTGGAACTAGCGGGAGTGGGGAGACCCAGTACTTC.

V is TRBV19 and J is TRBJ1-5, with a tentative D call TRBD1 (5 bases). The CDR3 spans 15 residues. Germline V gene sequence: CDR1 LNHDA, CDR2 SQIVND (reference sequence). The V end lost 5 bases, the J end lost 4 bases, and 15 bases lay between the germline ends. CDR3 DNA: TGTGCCAGTAGTCGGGGCTTGGGCAGGAATCAGCCCCAGCATTTT. Amino acids: CASSRGLGRNQPQHF.

This chain uses TRBV19 with TRBJ1-2; 8 bases fit TRBD1. V lost 7 bases and J lost 8; bases outside the gene matches: 9. Germline CDR1 is LNHDA and CDR2 is SQIVND (reference sequence). The CDR3 sequence is 13 residues long. The CDR3 DNA is TGTGCCAGTACCTCGGACAGGGTGGGAGGCTACACCTTC. Protein sequence: CASTSDRVGGYTF.

The chain combines TRBV12-3 or TRBV12-4 with TRBJ2-7; D uncertain. This CDR3 comprises 12 residues. V was clipped by 3 bases and J by 5 bases, with 8 bases between them. CDR3 sequence (DNA): TGTGCCAGCAGTTTTAAGGGCGACGAGCAGTACTTC. It codes for CASSFKGDEQYF.

This chain connects TRBV9 to TRBJ2-7; tentative D call: TRBD2 (6 bases). V gave up 0 bases and J gave up 1 base, with 11 bases separating them. CDR1 is SGDLS and CDR2 is YYNGEE in the germline V gene. The CDR3 runs to 15 residues. CDR3 protein: CASSVAGDRSYEQYF. The CDR3 nucleotides are TGTGCCAGCAGCGTAGCGGGGGATAGGTCCTACGAGCAGTACTTC.

J is TRBJ2-7 and V is TRBV5-1, with a possible D match to TRBD1 (6 bases). The V end was cut by 3 bases, the J end by 1 base, with 14 bases between. This CDR3 has 15 residues. CDR1 and CDR2 (germline): SGHRS, YFSETQ. CDR3 protein: CASSSVQGTSYEQYF. The CDR3 nucleotides are TGCGCCAGCAGCTCAGTACAGGGAACTTCCTACGAGCAGTACTTC. Full variable domain (remainder filled in from reference TRBV5-1 and TRBJ2-7): KAGVTQTPRYLIKTRGQQVTLSCSPISGHRSVSWYQQTPGQGLQFLFEYFSETQRNKGNFPGRFSGRQFSNSRSEMNVSTLELGDSALYLCASSSVQGTSYEQYFGPGTRLTVT.

This sequence joins TRBV6-4 and TRBJ2-3, with D possibly TRBD1 on 6 matching bases. The germline V gene has CDR1 MRHNA and CDR2 SNTAGT. Trimming cost V 1 base and J 0 bases, with 20 bases left between them. This CDR3 contains 19 residues. The CDR3 sequence is CASSDYRAYLPSSTDTQYF. CDR3 bases: TGTGCCAGCAGTGACTACAGGGCCTACCTGCCTTCTAGCACAGATACGCAGTATTTT.

The V call is TRBV4-1, the J call TRBJ2-1; 16 bases align to TRBD2. Trimming removed 2 bases from V and 1 base from J; junction bases left unmatched: 8. Per the germline V gene, CDR1 is MGHRA and CDR2 is YSYEKL. The CDR3 runs to 20 residues. CDR3 nucleotides: TGCGCCAGCAGCCAACCGGGACTAGCGGGGGGGCCTCAATCCTACAATGAGCAGTTCTTC. It is translated as CASSQPGLAGGPQSYNEQFF.

The chain recombines TRBV6-5 with TRBJ2-2; D might be TRBD1 or TRBD2, each matching 6 bases. This CDR3 is built from 13 residues. Germline loops: CDR1 MNHEY, CDR2 SVGAGI. V dropped 8 bases and J dropped 0 bases, with 7 bases sitting between them. CDR3: CASGGPNTGELFF. For the CDR3, the DNA is TGTGCCAGCGGGGGGCCGAACACCGGGGAGCTGTTTTTT.

The chain links TRBV9 to TRBJ2-5; D gene uncertain. From germline, CDR1 is SGDLS and CDR2 YYNGEE. Trimming removed 3 bases at V and 2 bases at J, with 11 bases between. This CDR3 contains 14 residues. The CDR3: CASSASAIQETQYF. CDR3 DNA: TGTGCCAGCAGCGCCTCAGCGATTCAAGAGACCCAGTACTTC.

This chain joins TRBV10-3 and TRBJ2-5; possibly TRBD2 for D (5 bases). The length of the CDR3 is 13 residues. Germline V gene data show CDR1 as ENHRY and CDR2 as SYGVKD. V gave up 8 bases and J gave up 2 bases, with 12 bases separating them. Written as DNA, the CDR3 is TGTGCCATCGCGGAGGTGGGACAAGAGACCCAGTACTTC. It codes for CAIAEVGQETQYF.

The rearrangement joins TRBV5-5 to TRBJ1-4, with D perhaps matching TRBD1 (6 bases). CDR1 SGHKS and CDR2 YYEKEE come from the germline V gene (reference sequence). V was shortened by 3 bases and J by 3 bases, with 12 bases between the two germline ends. The CDR3 is made up of 15 amino acids. The CDR3: CASSSSRGSNEKLFF. The CDR3 DNA follows: TGTGCCAGCAGCTCCTCCAGGGGTTCTAATGAAAAACTGTTTTTT. The full variable domain, with the rest looked up from reference TRBV5-5 and TRBJ1-4, is DAGVTQSPTHLIKTRGQQVTLRCSPISGHKSVSWYQQVLGQGPQFIFQYYEKEERGRGNFPDRFSARQFPNYSSELNVNALLLGDSALYLCASSSSRGSNEKLFFGSGTQLSVL.

The V gene is TRBV30, the J gene TRBJ2-2, with D possibly called TRBD1 or TRBD2 (6 bases each). This CDR3 spans 15 amino acids. CDR1 is GTSNPN and CDR2 is SVGIG in the germline V gene (reference sequence). V was trimmed by 3 bases and J by 6 bases, leaving 17 bases between them. The CDR3 sequence is CAWRQRRGAAGELFF. The DNA of the CDR3 is TGTGCCTGGAGGCAGAGGAGGGGGGCCGCCGGGGAGCTGTTTTTT.

The chain uses TRBV6-5 and TRBJ2-3; either TRBD1 or TRBD2 may fit D (6 bases each). With 5 bases removed from V and 8 bases from J, the gap between germline ends came to 20 bases. Germline V lookup: CDR1 MNHEY, CDR2 SVGAGI. This CDR3 comprises 15 residues. CDR3 residues: CASSKQETGAATQYF. CDR3 bases: TGTGCCAGCAGTAAACAGGAAACGGGGGCCGCTACGCAGTATTTT.

The chain has TRBV19 and TRBJ1-5; maybe TRBD1 (5 bases). The V gene's germline CDR1 is LNHDA and CDR2 SQIVND (reference sequence). V was clipped by 9 bases and J by 3 bases, with 12 bases between them. The CDR3 runs 13 residues. In DNA form, the CDR3 reads TGTGCCAGAAAGAGGGGCTTCAATCAGCCCCAGCATTTT. It encodes CARKRGFNQPQHF.

The chain combines TRBV19 with TRBJ2-2; tentative D call: TRBD2 (6 bases). The V gene's germline CDR1 is LNHDA and CDR2 SQIVND (reference sequence). The CDR3 totals 17 residues. V was clipped by 9 bases and J by 3 bases, with 23 bases between them. The CDR3 coding sequence is TGTGCCAGCAGTCCCGGTAGAGTGGGAGGCCACACCGGGGAGCTGTTTTTT. Protein sequence: CASSPGRVGGHTGELFF.

This CDR3 reads CASSEVQGVNEQYF. As DNA, the CDR3 is TGTGCCAGCAGTGAAGTACAGGGGGTGAACGAGCAGTACTTC. This chain joins TRBV2 and TRBJ2-7, with 8 bases matching TRBD1. CDR1 SNHLY and CDR2 FYNNEI come from the germline V gene. CDR3 length: 14 residues. Trimming cost V 1 base and J 5 bases; bases outside gene matches: 4.

The CDR3 reads CASSSPGGGGSYEQYF. The CDR3 DNA sequence: TGTGCCAGCAGTTCCCCAGGAGGGGGGGGGTCCTACGAGCAGTACTTC. The rearrangement links TRBV28 to TRBJ2-7, with a weak D call TRBD2 (7 bases). The CDR3 is 16 residues long. Per germline, CDR1 MDHEN and CDR2 SYDVKM. V was shortened by 4 bases and J by 1 base, with 17 bases between the two germline ends.

This rearrangement joins TRBV6-5 to TRBJ2-1, with D perhaps TRBD1 (6 bases). The CDR3 is 15 residues long. V lost 5 bases and J lost 2, with 13 bases in between. The V gene's germline CDR1 is MNHEY and CDR2 SVGAGI. CDR3 region: CASSPPGTPYNEQFF. The DNA for the CDR3 is TGTGCCAGCAGTCCCCCCGGGACACCCTACAATGAGCAGTTCTTC.

The chain recombines TRBV18 with TRBJ2-6; D could derive from TRBD1 or TRBD2 (6 bases each). The germline CDR1 and CDR2 sequences are KGHSH and LQKENI. CDR3 length: 17 amino acids. Trimming removed 3 bases at V and 0 bases at J, with 12 bases between. DNA for the CDR3: TGTGCCAGCTCACCGCGGGACATCAACTCTGGGGCCAACGTCCTGACTTTC. Residues: CASSPRDINSGANVLTF.

The V and J genes are TRBV27 and TRBJ1-6, with no clear D. There are 13 residues in the CDR3. The ends were cut back, 5 bases at V and 7 bases at J, with 9 bases in the middle. CDR1 and CDR2 (germline): MNHEY, SMNVEV (reference sequence). The CDR3 region is CASSHDPNSPLHF. The DNA of the CDR3 is TGTGCCAGCAGTCACGATCCAAATTCACCCCTCCACTTT.

The chain has TRBV4-1 and TRBJ1-1; D is perhaps TRBD1 (5 bases). Germline CDR1 MGHRA, CDR2 YSYEKL. With 3 bases removed from V and 0 bases from J, the gap between germline ends came to 14 bases. This CDR3 is built from 16 residues. CDR3 sequence: CASSQGYGGVNTEAFF. In nucleotides, the CDR3 is TGCGCCAGCAGCCAGGGGTATGGGGGGGTGAACACTGAAGCTTTCTTT.

V is TRBV28 and J is TRBJ2-7; a possible D gene is TRBD1 (5 bases). V was trimmed by 5 bases and J by 5 bases, leaving 22 bases between them. Per germline, CDR1 MDHEN and CDR2 SYDVKM. The CDR3 is made up of 16 amino acids. DNA for the CDR3: TGTGCCAGCAGTGGCCATTTTCGACTTAGGGGAAACGAGCAGTACTTC. It codes for CASSGHFRLRGNEQYF. The full variable domain, in which reference TRBV28 and TRBJ2-7 provide the parts outside the CDR3, is DVKVTQSSRYLVKRTGEKVFLECVQDMDHENMFWYRQDPGLGLRLIYFSYDVKMKEKGDIPEGYSVSREKKERFSLILESASTNQTSMYLCASSGHFRLRGNEQYFGPGTRLTVT.

The V call is TRBV6-1, the J call TRBJ1-4, with D hard to call. Germline CDR1 and CDR2: MNHNS and SASEGT. The CDR3 contains 15 residues. Trimming left V 2 bases short and J 3 bases short, with 10 bases between. The CDR3: CASSELVAANEKLFF. The CDR3, as DNA: TGTGCCAGCAGTGAACTGGTCGCTGCTAATGAAAAACTGTTTTTT.

This chain joins TRBV20-1 and TRBJ2-1; possible D gene TRBD2, 7 bases. Germline CDR1 and CDR2: DFQATT and SNEGSKA (reference sequence). V was clipped by 3 bases and J by 8 bases, with 17 bases between them. The CDR3 sequence is 14 residues long. The CDR3 loop reads CSASRGEGGDEQFF. The CDR3 bases are TGCAGTGCTAGTAGGGGGGAGGGCGGCGATGAGCAGTTCTTC.

The chain uses TRBV20-1 and TRBJ2-1; perhaps TRBD2 as D (5 bases). The length of the CDR3 is 16 residues. Trimming pared 3 bases from V and 3 bases from J, leaving 18 bases between. Per germline, CDR1 DFQATT and CDR2 SNEGSKA (reference sequence). As DNA, the CDR3 is TGCAGTGCTAGTTCCCTTCTAGCAGCCGACTACAATGAGCAGTTCTTC. Amino acids: CSASSLLAADYNEQFF.